The T cell receptor (beta chain) described here comes from a study of blood T cell repertoires in COVID-19. The data were produced by immunoSEQ multiplex PCR, yet TCRdb's version contains in-frame clones alone and is incomplete. The table includes over 200,000 clones, under 90% detected once. The CDR3 loop spans 13 amino acids. V lost 2 bases and J lost 3, with 7 bases in between. Germline V gene data show CDR1 as MNHEY and CDR2 as SVGAGI. The source of this sequence is a man in his fifties or sixties who had recovered from COVID-19. This sequence joins TRBV6-5 and TRBJ1-2; D remains unclear. Input material: PBMCs or T cells enriched from blood (not recorded which). DNA of the CDR3: TGTGCCAGCAGTTACGCTCGGGACTATGGCTACACCTTC. Protein: CASSYARDYGYTF.